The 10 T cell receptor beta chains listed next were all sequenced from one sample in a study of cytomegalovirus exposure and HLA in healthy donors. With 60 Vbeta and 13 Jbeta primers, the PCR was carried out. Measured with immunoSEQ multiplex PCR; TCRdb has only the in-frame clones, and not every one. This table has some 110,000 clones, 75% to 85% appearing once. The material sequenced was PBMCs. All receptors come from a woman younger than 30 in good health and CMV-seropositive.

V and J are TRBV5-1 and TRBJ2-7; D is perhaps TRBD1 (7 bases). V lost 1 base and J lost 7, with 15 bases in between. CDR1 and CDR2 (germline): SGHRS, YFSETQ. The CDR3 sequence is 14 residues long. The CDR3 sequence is CASSLRAGGPEQYF. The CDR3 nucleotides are TGCGCCAGCAGCTTGAGGGCAGGGGGGCCTGAGCAGTACTTC. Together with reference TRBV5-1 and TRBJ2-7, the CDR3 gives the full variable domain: KAGVTQTPRYLIKTRGQQVTLSCSPISGHRSVSWYQQTPGQGLQFLFEYFSETQRNKGNFPGRFSGRQFSNSRSEMNVSTLELGDSALYLCASSLRAGGPEQYFGPGTRLTVT.

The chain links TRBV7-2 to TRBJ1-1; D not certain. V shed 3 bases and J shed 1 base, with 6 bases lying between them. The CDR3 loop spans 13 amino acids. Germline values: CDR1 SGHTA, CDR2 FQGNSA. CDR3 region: CASSFSWNTEAFF. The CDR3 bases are TGTGCCAGCAGCTTTTCATGGAACACTGAAGCTTTCTTT.

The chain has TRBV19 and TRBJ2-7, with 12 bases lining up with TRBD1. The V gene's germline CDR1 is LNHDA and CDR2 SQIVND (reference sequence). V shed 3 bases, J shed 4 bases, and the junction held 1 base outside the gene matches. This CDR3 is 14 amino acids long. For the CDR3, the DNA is TGTGCCAGTAGTATGGGACAGGGGGCATACGAGCAGTACTTC. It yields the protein CASSMGQGAYEQYF.

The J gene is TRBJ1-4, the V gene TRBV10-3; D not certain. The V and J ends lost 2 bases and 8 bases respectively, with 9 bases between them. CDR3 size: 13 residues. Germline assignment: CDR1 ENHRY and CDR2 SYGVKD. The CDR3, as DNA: TGTGCCATCAGTGAGCTGGGCGGGGAAAAACTGTTTTTT. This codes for CAISELGGEKLFF.

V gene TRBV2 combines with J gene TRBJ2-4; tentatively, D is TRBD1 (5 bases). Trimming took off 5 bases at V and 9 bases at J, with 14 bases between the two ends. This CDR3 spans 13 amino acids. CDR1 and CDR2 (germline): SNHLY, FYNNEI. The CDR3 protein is CASSPEGVRIQYF. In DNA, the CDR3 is TGTGCCAGCAGTCCAGAAGGGGTACGCATTCAGTACTTC.

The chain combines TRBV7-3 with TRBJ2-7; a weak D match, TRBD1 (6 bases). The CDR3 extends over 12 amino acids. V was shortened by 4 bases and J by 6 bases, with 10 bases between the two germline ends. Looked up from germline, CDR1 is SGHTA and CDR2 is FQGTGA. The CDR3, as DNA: TGTGCCAGCAGCTCGGGACAATCCGAGCAGTACTTC. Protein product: CASSSGQSEQYF.

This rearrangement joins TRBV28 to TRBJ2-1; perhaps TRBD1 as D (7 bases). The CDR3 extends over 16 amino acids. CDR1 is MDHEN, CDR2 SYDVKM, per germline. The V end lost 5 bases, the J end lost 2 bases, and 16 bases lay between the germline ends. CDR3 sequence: CASSGYRGGTYNEQFF. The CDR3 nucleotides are TGTGCCAGCAGTGGGTACAGGGGAGGCACCTACAATGAGCAGTTCTTC.

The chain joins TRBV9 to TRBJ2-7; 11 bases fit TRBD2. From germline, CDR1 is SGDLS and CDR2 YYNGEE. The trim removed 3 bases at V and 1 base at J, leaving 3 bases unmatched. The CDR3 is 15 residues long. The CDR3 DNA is TGTGCCAGCAGCGCCGCTAGCGGGAGGTCCTACGAGCAGTACTTC. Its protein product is CASSAASGRSYEQYF.

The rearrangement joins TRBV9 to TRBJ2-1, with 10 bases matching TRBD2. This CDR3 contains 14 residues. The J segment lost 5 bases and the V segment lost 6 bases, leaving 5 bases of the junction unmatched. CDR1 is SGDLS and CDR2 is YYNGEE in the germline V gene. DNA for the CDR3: TGTGCCAGCATCACTCTAGCGGGAGACAATGAGCAGTTCTTC. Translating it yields CASITLAGDNEQFF.

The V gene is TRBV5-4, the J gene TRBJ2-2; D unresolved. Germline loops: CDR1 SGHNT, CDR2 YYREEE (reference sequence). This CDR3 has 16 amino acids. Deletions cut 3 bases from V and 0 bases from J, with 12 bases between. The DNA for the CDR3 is TGTGCCAGCAGCTCCGAGACGGGTTCGAACACCGGGGAGCTGTTTTTT. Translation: CASSSETGSNTGELFF.